The 32 T cell receptor beta chains in this list originate from one sample, sequenced in a study of vaccination and CD4 T cells after COVID-19. Cultured CD4+ T cells had their DNA profiled by the Oncomine TCR Beta short-read assay. TCRdb called the PCR reads again in MiXCR, with one record for every CDR3 protein. The repertoire consists of more than 15,000 distinct CDR3 sequences, with roughly 44% occurring once and the leading ten covering roughly a fifth. These receptors have no identified antigens. Documented time point: late sampling 161 to 241 days after vaccination in a few convalescent patients. Indicated treatment: approximately 9-day PBMC culture with coronavirus spike peptide pools or control peptides (ViraFEST assay). This material consisted of CD4+ T cells from blood, cultured in vitro, taken about 7 months after SARS-CoV-2 vaccination. These receptors all come from a human donor who had recovered from COVID-19.

The chain uses TRBV7-9 and TRBJ2-1; D is unclear. The CDR3 extends over 14 amino acids. Germline CDR1 and CDR2: SEHNR and FQNEAQ (reference sequence). V was pared by 1 base and J by 4 bases, with 8 bases between. For the CDR3, the DNA is TGTGCCAGCAGCTTAGGGCAGCTTTACAATGAGCAGTTCTTC. It yields the protein CASSLGQLYNEQFF.

J is TRBJ2-7 and V is TRBV28; 7 nucleotides align to TRBD1. The V and J ends lost 5 bases and 2 bases, in that order; junction bases with no gene match: 9. The CDR3 covers 15 residues. Germline loops: CDR1 MDHEN, CDR2 SYDVKM. DNA of the CDR3: TGTGCCAGCAGTACGGCCGGGACAGCGGCCTACGAGCAGTACTTC. It translates to CASSTAGTAAYEQYF.

In this sample, this clonotype turned up once. One junction end disagrees with the germline gene, perhaps due to a read error. This chain links TRBV6-1 with TRBJ1-5; D ambiguous. CDR3 length: 14 amino acids. The germline V gene encodes CDR1 MNHNS and CDR2 SASEGT. In DNA form, the CDR3 reads TGTGCCAGCAGCGAAGACGGTCTTACGCAGCCCCAGCATTTT. Translating it yields CASSEDGLTQPQHF.

The chain recombines TRBV7-9 with TRBJ1-2, with D possibly being TRBD1 (6 bases). CDR1 is SEHNR and CDR2 is FQNEAQ in the germline V gene (reference sequence). The V end was cut by 6 bases, the J end by 7 bases, with 21 bases between. This CDR3 is 15 amino acids long. The CDR3 nucleotides read TGTGCCAGCAGTTCGCAGGAGGGGGTCAGAGGTGGCTACACCTTC. As protein: CASSSQEGVRGGYTF.

The chain is built from TRBV6-1 and TRBJ2-1; possible D gene TRBD1, 6 bases. Per germline, CDR1 MNHNS and CDR2 SASEGT. V lost 8 bases, J lost 4 bases, and 12 bases lay in between. The CDR3 runs 13 residues. The CDR3 is CASGQTGYNEQFF. Written as DNA, the CDR3 is TGTGCCAGCGGACAGACAGGTTACAATGAGCAGTTCTTC.

This sequence joins TRBV6-1 and TRBJ1-1, with 11 positions matching TRBD1. The germline V gene encodes CDR1 MNHNS and CDR2 SASEGT. The length of the CDR3 is 11 residues. With V trimmed by 9 bases and J by 11 bases, 5 bases remained unmatched. As DNA, the CDR3 is TGTGCCAGTCGGGACAGGGGGTCGGCTTTCTTT. This translates into CASRDRGSAFF.

The V gene is TRBV5-1, the J gene TRBJ2-3, with D possibly being TRBD2 (6 bases). The CDR3 is 16 amino acids. The ends were cut back, 0 bases at V and 1 base at J, with 12 bases in the middle. Per germline, CDR1 SGHRS and CDR2 YFSETQ. The DNA for the CDR3 is TGCGCCAGCAGCTTGGCCGGCGCGGGACGCACAGATACGCAGTATTTT. This sequence encodes CASSLAGAGRTDTQYF.

This chain connects TRBV28 to TRBJ1-5, with 9 positions matching TRBD1. CDR3 size: 14 residues. V lost 2 bases and J lost 7; bases outside the gene matches: 3. Germline V gene sequence: CDR1 MDHEN, CDR2 SYDVKM. The CDR3 bases are TGTGCCAGCAGTTTAGGGGACAGGGTCCAGCCCCAGCATTTT. This gives the protein CASSLGDRVQPQHF.

CDR3 protein: CASSGTASNQPQHF. The CDR3 DNA reads as TGTGCCAGTAGTGGGACTGCTAGCAATCAGCCCCAGCATTTT. The chain combines TRBV19 with TRBJ1-5, with D perhaps TRBD1 (5 bases). Germline CDR1 and CDR2: LNHDA and SQIVND (reference sequence). This CDR3 has 14 residues. V was pared by 5 bases and J by 0 bases, with 8 bases between.

V and J are TRBV5-6 and TRBJ2-5; a weak D match, TRBD2 (5 bases). The CDR3 is made up of 15 amino acids. Germline values: CDR1 SGHDT, CDR2 YYEEEE. V shed 5 bases and J shed 3 bases, with 17 bases lying between them. The CDR3 region is CASRRLWLAEETQYF. CDR3 nucleotides: TGTGCCAGCAGACGGCTTTGGCTAGCAGAAGAGACCCAGTACTTC.

V is TRBV4-1 and J is TRBJ2-3, with a tentative D call TRBD1 (5 bases). V lost 0 bases to trimming and J lost 7 bases, with 20 bases between them. CDR1 is MGHRA and CDR2 is YSYEKL in the germline V gene. The CDR3 has 17 residues. The CDR3 bases are TGCGCCAGCAGCCAAGATATTAGTAATAGGGGCCTACATACGCAGTATTTT. Protein sequence: CASSQDISNRGLHTQYF.

V and J are TRBV20-1 and TRBJ1-2; perhaps TRBD1 as D (6 bases). This CDR3 is built from 12 residues. V was cut by 5 bases and J by 3 bases, with 10 bases left in between. Germline-derived CDR1 and CDR2 are DFQATT and SNEGSKA (reference sequence). The DNA for the CDR3 is TGCAGTGCTCCAGGGGTCGACTATGGCTACACCTTC. Protein product: CSAPGVDYGYTF.

This sequence joins TRBV6-1 and TRBJ2-1; TRBD2 might be the D (6 bases). Between the trimmed V and J ends, which lost 6 bases and 14 bases, there was a span of 14 bases. Germline V gene sequence: CDR1 MNHNS, CDR2 SASEGT. The CDR3 sequence is 11 residues long. The CDR3 DNA reads as TGTGCCAGCAGCCCCGGACGCGGGAAGTTCTTC. Protein: CASSPGRGKFF.

CDR3 coding DNA: TGTGCCACCAGCCGAGCTGGGACACGCTCCTACGAGCAGTACTTC. It codes for CATSRAGTRSYEQYF. The chain combines TRBV15 with TRBJ2-7; TRBD1 is a possible D gene (6 bases). V was clipped by 5 bases and J by 0 bases, with 14 bases between them. This CDR3 region has 15 residues. Germline CDR1 and CDR2: LNHNV and YYDKDF (reference sequence). Using reference TRBV15 and TRBJ2-7 for the parts outside the CDR3, the full variable domain is DAMVIQNPRYQVTQFGKPVTLSCSQTLNHNVMYWYQQKSSQAPKLLFHYYDKDFNNEADTPDNFQSRRPNTSFCFLDIRSPGLGDTAMYLCATSRAGTRSYEQYFGPGTRLTVT.

This chain connects TRBV5-1 to TRBJ1-1; D uncertain. V dropped 5 bases and J dropped 2 bases, with 10 bases sitting between them. The germline gives CDR1 SGHRS, CDR2 YFSETQ. This CDR3 has 13 residues. The CDR3 is CASSRSLNTEAFF. CDR3 DNA sequence: TGCGCCAGCAGTCGCAGCCTTAACACTGAAGCTTTCTTT.

The sample holds a few counts of this clonotype. The chain carries TRBV19 and TRBJ2-3; D is ambiguous. V was cut by 7 bases and J by 4 bases, with 9 bases left in between. CDR1 and CDR2 from the germline V gene are LNHDA and SQIVND (reference sequence). The CDR3 is 12 residues long. The DNA of the CDR3 is TGTGCCAGTATACGATGGGCAGATACGCAGTATTTT. Translation gives CASIRWADTQYF.

Comment on this clonotype: This CDR3 is missing its conserved last phenylalanine or tryptophan, likely due to a read error. The chain combines TRBV20-1 with TRBJ2-5, with 8 bases that match TRBD2. Looked up from germline, CDR1 is DFQATT and CDR2 is SNEGSKA (reference sequence). The J segment lost 7 bases and the V segment lost 3 bases, leaving 7 bases of the junction unmatched. The CDR3 is 13 residues long. CDR3 loop: CSASTPGGATQYY. The CDR3, as DNA: TGCAGTGCTAGTACCCCCGGGGGGGCGACCCAGTACTAC.

The chain joins TRBV2 to TRBJ1-5, with D hard to call. Germline values: CDR1 SNHLY, CDR2 FYNNEI. V lost 4 bases, J lost 0 bases, and 10 bases lay in between. This CDR3 spans 15 amino acids. CDR3 DNA sequence: TGTGCCAGCAGTGGGCAACGGAATAGCAATCAGCCCCAGCATTTT. Amino acids: CASSGQRNSNQPQHF.

The chain couples TRBV7-8 to TRBJ2-5; TRBD2 might be the D (5 bases). Germline V gene lookup returns CDR1 SGHVS and CDR2 FQNEAQ. The CDR3 runs 16 residues. V dropped 0 bases and J dropped 5 bases, with 16 bases sitting between them. CDR3 residues: CASSLARGGFLETQYF. CDR3 coding DNA: TGTGCCAGCAGCTTAGCCCGTGGAGGCTTCCTGGAGACCCAGTACTTC. The entire variable domain, with the rest obtained from reference TRBV7-8 and TRBJ2-5, is as follows: GAGVSQSPRYKVAKRGQDVALRCDPISGHVSLFWYQQALGQGPEFLTYFQNEAQLDKSGLPSDRFFAERPEGSVSTLKIQRTQQEDSAVYLCASSLARGGFLETQYFGPGTRLLVL.

The CDR3 region is CASSLGTSGGMQETQYF. CDR3 bases: TGCGCCAGCAGCTTGGGGACTAGCGGGGGGATGCAAGAGACCCAGTACTTC. The genes are TRBV5-1 and TRBJ2-5; TRBD2 matches 14 bases. Germline V gene data show CDR1 as SGHRS and CDR2 as YFSETQ. V lost 0 bases, J lost 2 bases, and 3 bases stayed unmatched. The length of the CDR3 is 17 residues.

This clonotype was counted a few times. The CDR3 DNA reads TGTGCCAGCAGCTTAGAAGTTTTATCGGATCAGCCCCAGCATTTT. Amino acid sequence: CASSLEVLSDQPQHF. V and J are TRBV7-2 and TRBJ1-5, with no clear D. Germline V gives CDR1 SGHTA, CDR2 FQGNSA. The V gene lost 1 base and the J gene lost 5 bases, with 12 bases spanning the gap. The CDR3 is 15 residues long.

This clonotype was counted a few times. The chain employs TRBV6-5 and TRBJ1-2; possible D gene TRBD1, 5 bases. The V and J ends lost 4 bases and 7 bases respectively, with 13 bases between them. The germline CDR1 and CDR2 sequences are MNHEY and SVGAGI. The CDR3 is 13 amino acids. The CDR3 is CASSSWDVSGYTF. Written as DNA, the CDR3 is TGTGCCAGCAGTTCGTGGGACGTCAGTGGCTACACCTTC.

The CDR3 DNA reads TGTGCCAGCAGTCCCCGACTAGCGGGAGATTGGAACACCGGGGAGCTGTTTTTT. This sequence encodes CASSPRLAGDWNTGELFF. The genes are TRBV6-1 and TRBJ2-2, with 12 bases aligning to TRBD2. With V trimmed by 5 bases and J by 1 base, 8 bases remained unmatched. CDR3 length: 18 residues. CDR1 and CDR2 from the germline V gene are MNHNS and SASEGT.

The chain links TRBV2 to TRBJ2-1; TRBD2 matches at 7 bases. Trimming took 10 bases from V and 0 from J; bases not matched to a gene: 3. Germline loops: CDR1 SNHLY, CDR2 FYNNEI. CDR3 size: 13 residues. The CDR3 spells CATRTSSYNEQFF. In nucleotides, the CDR3 is TGTGCCACCAGGACTAGCTCCTACAATGAGCAGTTCTTC.

A remark on this clonotype: One end of the junction is discordant with germline, which a read error may explain. This chain joins TRBV7-9 and TRBJ2-7; D is unresolved. Germline assignment: CDR1 SEHNR and CDR2 FQNEAQ (reference sequence). This CDR3 region has 12 residues. The CDR3, as DNA: TGTGCCAGCAGCTTGGGATGGCTTGTCCTAGACTTC. Protein: CASSLGWLVLDF.

The V gene is TRBV7-6, the J gene TRBJ2-3, with 7 bases aligning to TRBD2. The CDR3 has 15 residues. Germline CDR1 and CDR2: SGHVS and FNYEAQ. V gave up 5 bases and J gave up 5 bases; unmatched junction bases: 10. CDR3 sequence (DNA): TGTGCCAGCAGCCCTAGCGGACTCTCGATAGATACGCAGTATTTT. Residues: CASSPSGLSIDTQYF. Full variable domain (remainder filled in from reference TRBV7-6 and TRBJ2-3): GAGVSQSPRYKVTKRGQDVALRCDPISGHVSLYWYRQALGQGPEFLTYFNYEAQQDKSGLPNDRFSAERPEGSISTLTIQRTEQRDSAMYRCASSPSGLSIDTQYFGPGTRLTVL.

This rearrangement joins TRBV6-5 to TRBJ1-2; D possibly corresponds to TRBD1 (6 bases). Trimming left V 3 bases short and J 7 bases short, with 12 bases between. This CDR3 region has 13 residues. CDR1 and CDR2 (germline): MNHEY, SVGAGI. The CDR3 nucleotides are TGTGCCAGCAGTTATTGGGGGGGCTCTGGCTACACCTTC. This translates into CASSYWGGSGYTF.

This clonotype is deemed medium-sized. The rearrangement uses TRBV20-1 and TRBJ1-2, with D unclear. This CDR3 spans 10 amino acids. V lost 3 bases to trimming and J lost 11 bases, with 10 bases between them. The germline V gene encodes CDR1 DFQATT and CDR2 SNEGSKA (reference sequence). Here the CDR3 reads CSASSGRYTF. CDR3 sequence (DNA): TGCAGTGCTAGCTCTGGGAGGTACACCTTC.

This clonotype was counted a few times. The rearrangement joins TRBV1 to TRBJ2-7; the DNA was not used to check the table's D call, TRBD1. TRBV1 is reported as a pseudogene. This CDR3 region has 15 residues. The CDR3, as DNA: TGCACCAGCAGCTCTCGGGACAGGTTATGGGACGAGCAGTACTTC. Its translation is CTSSSRDRLWDEQYF.

This chain links TRBV19 with TRBJ2-7; D is unclear. The CDR3 spans 11 residues. Trimming left V 6 bases short and J 4 bases short, with 7 bases between. The V gene's germline CDR1 is LNHDA and CDR2 SQIVND (reference sequence). CDR3 bases: TGTGCCAGTAGCCGAGATTACGAGCAGTACTTC. It is translated as CASSRDYEQYF.

V gene TRBV4-2 combines with J gene TRBJ1-2; TRBD1 is a possible D gene (5 bases). Deletions cut 0 bases from V and 4 bases from J, with 9 bases between. The CDR3 runs 14 residues. CDR1 and CDR2 from the germline V gene are LGHNA and YNFKEQ. The CDR3 nucleotides read TGTGCCAGCAGCCAAGATGGGACCTTCTATGGCTACACCTTC. Amino acids: CASSQDGTFYGYTF.

The J gene is TRBJ2-7, the V gene TRBV20-1; 13 nucleotides match TRBD2. CDR1 is DFQATT, CDR2 SNEGSKA, per germline (reference sequence). CDR3 length equals 19 residues. V trimming: 0 bases; J trimming: 1 base; junction bases outside the gene matches: 12. The CDR3, as DNA: TGCAGTGCTAGAGATGTCGAGAGACTAGCGGGAGGAGCGTCCTACGAGCAGTACTTC. It encodes CSARDVERLAGGASYEQYF.